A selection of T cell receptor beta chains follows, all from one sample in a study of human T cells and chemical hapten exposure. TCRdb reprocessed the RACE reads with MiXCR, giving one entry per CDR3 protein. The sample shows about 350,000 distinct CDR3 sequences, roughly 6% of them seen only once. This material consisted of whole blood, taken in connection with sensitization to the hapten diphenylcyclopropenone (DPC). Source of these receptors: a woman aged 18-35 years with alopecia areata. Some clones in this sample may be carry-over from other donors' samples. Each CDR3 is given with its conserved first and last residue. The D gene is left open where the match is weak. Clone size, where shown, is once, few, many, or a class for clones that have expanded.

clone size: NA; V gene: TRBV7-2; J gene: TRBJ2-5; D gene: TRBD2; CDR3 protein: CASSSGLAGVRGETQYF; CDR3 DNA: TGTGCCAGCAGCTCCGGACTAGCGGGGGTGAGAGGAGAGACCCAGTACTTC
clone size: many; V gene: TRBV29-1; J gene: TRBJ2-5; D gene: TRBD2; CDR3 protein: CSVEITGGRETQYF; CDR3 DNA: TGCAGCGTTGAGATAACGGGGGGGAGAGAGACCCAGTACTTC
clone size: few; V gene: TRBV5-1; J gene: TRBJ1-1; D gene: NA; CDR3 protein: CASSPDQRGTEAFF; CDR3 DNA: TGCGCCAGCAGCCCGGACCAAAGGGGCACTGAAGCTTTCTTT
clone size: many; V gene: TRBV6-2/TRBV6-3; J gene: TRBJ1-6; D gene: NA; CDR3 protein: CASIFRGGWNSPLHF; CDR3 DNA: TGTGCCAGCATATTCCGAGGGGGATGGAATTCACCCCTCCACTTT
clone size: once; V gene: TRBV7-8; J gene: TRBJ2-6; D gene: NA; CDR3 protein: CASSPRPGANVLTF; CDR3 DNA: TGTGCCAGCAGCCCCCGACCCGGGGCCAACGTCCTGACTTTC
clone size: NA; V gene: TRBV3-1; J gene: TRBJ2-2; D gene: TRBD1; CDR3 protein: CASSPRQGRTGELFF; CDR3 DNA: TGTGCCAGCAGCCCACGACAGGGGAGGACCGGGGAGCTGTTTTTT
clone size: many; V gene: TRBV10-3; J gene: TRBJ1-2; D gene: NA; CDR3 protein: CAINEGRNYGYTF; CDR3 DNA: TGTGCCATCAACGAGGGCAGGAACTATGGCTACACCTTC
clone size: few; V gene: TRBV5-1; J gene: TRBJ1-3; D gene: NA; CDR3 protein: CASTGDLYSGNTIYF; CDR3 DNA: TGCGCCAGCACTGGAGACCTCTACTCTGGAAACACCATATATTTT
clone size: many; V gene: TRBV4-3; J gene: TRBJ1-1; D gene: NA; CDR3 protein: CASSQVTLNTEAFF; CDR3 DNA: TGCGCCAGCAGCCAAGTTACACTGAACACTGAAGCTTTCTTT
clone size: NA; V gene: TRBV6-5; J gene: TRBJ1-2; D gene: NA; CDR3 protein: CASRVNRAGGYTF; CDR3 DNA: TGTGCCAGCAGAGTTAACCGAGCGGGGGGCTACACCTTC
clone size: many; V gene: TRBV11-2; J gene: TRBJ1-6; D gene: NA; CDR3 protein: CASSLEWGDSPLHF; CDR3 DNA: TGTGCCAGCAGCTTAGAGTGGGGAGACTCACCCCTCCACTTT
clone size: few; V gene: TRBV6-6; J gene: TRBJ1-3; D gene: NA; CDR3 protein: CASSYGGVPGNTIYF; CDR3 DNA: TGTGCCAGCAGTTACGGGGGAGTTCCTGGAAACACCATATATTTT
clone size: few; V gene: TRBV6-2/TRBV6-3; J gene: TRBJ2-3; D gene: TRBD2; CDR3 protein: CASRSASGGASGTDTQYF; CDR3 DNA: TGTGCCAGCAGGAGTGCTAGCGGGGGGGCCAGCGGCACAGATACGCAGTATTTT
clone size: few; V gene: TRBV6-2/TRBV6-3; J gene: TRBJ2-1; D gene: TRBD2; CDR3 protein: CASSYVRGGVNEQFF; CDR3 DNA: TGTGCCAGCAGTTACGTTCGGGGGGGTGTGAATGAGCAGTTCTTC
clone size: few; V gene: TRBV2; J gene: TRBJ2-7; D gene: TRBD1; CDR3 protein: CASSEESTRGEQYF; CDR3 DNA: TGTGCCAGCAGTGAAGAGTCTACCAGGGGGGAGCAGTACTTC
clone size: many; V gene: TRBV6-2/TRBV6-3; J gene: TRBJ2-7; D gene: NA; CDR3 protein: CASSYPQEPYEQYF; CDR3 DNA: TGTGCCAGCAGTTACCCCCAGGAGCCCTACGAGCAGTACTTC
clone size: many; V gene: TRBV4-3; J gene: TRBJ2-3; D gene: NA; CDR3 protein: CASSQVAMSSTDTQYF; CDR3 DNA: TGCGCCAGCAGCCAAGTTGCTATGTCTAGCACAGATACGCAGTATTTT
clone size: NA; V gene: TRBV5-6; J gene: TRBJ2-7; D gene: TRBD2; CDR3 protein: CASSPAGGLEPYEQYF; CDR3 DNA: TGTGCCAGCAGCCCGGCGGGGGGCCTGGAGCCTTACGAGCAGTACTTC
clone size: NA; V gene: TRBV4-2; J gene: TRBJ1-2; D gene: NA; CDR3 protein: CASSQDLQGANYGYTF; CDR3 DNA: TGTGCCAGCAGCCAAGATCTACAGGGTGCGAACTATGGCTACACCTTC
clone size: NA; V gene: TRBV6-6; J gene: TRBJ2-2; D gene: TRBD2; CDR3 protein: CASSRGASGGSGELFF; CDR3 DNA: TGTGCCAGCAGCCGCGGGGCTAGCGGGGGAAGCGGGGAGCTGTTTTTT
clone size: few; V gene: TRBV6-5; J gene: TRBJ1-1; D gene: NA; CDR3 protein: CASSYSNTNTEAFF; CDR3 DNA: TGTGCCAGCAGTTACTCGAACACGAACACTGAAGCTTTCTTT
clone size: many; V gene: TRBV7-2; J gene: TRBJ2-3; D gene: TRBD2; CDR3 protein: CASSAGLAGGLDTQYF; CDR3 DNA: TGTGCCAGCAGCGCTGGACTAGCGGGGGGGCTCGATACGCAGTATTTT
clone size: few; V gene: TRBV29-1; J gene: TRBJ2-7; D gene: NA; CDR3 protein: CSVEVEWNEQYF; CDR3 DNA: TGCAGCGTTGAGGTCGAATGGAACGAGCAGTACTTC
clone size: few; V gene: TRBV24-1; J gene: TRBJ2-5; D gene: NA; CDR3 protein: CATSDFSRKETQYF; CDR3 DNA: TGTGCCACCAGTGATTTTTCCAGGAAAGAGACCCAGTACTTC
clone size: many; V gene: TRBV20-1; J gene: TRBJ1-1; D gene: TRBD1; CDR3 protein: CSAPAVGQGVDTEAFF; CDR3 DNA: TGCAGTGCTCCCGCAGTGGGACAGGGGGTAGACACTGAAGCTTTCTTT
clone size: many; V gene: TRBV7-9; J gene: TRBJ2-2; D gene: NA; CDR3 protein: CASSLMPGELFF; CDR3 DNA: TGTGCCAGCAGCTTGATGCCCGGGGAGCTGTTTTTT
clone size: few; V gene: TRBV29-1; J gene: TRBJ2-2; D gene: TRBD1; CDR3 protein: CSVGLRDSNTGELFF; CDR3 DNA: TGCAGCGTTGGACTCCGGGACAGCAACACCGGGGAGCTGTTTTTT
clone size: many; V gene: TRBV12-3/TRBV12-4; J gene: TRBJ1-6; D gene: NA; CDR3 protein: CASSLGSGVSPLHF; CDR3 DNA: TGTGCCAGCAGTTTGGGTTCAGGGGTATCACCCCTCCACTTT
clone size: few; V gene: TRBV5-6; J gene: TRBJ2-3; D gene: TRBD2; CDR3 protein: CASSVSSGGTDTQYF; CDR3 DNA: TGTGCCAGCAGCGTGTCTAGCGGGGGTACAGATACGCAGTATTTT
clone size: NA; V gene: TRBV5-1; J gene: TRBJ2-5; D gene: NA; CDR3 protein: CASSLEGMPVQETQYF; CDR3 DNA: TGCGCCAGCAGCTTGGAAGGCATGCCGGTCCAAGAGACCCAGTACTTC
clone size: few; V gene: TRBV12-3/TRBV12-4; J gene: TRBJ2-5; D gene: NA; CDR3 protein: CASSRGGAGETQYF; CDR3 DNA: TGTGCCAGCAGTCGCGGGGGCGCCGGGGAGACCCAGTACTTC
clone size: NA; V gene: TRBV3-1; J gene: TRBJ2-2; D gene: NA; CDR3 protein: CASSQYSEAGELFF; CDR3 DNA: TGTGCCAGCAGCCAATATTCAGAGGCCGGGGAGCTGTTTTTT
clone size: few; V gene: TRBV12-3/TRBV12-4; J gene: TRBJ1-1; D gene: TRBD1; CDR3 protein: CASSVTGTGGDTFF; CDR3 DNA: TGTGCCAGCAGTGTAACCGGGACAGGGGGCGATACTTTCTTT
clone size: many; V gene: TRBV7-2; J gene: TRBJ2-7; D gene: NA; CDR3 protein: CASSHREEGLYEQYF; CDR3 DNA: TGTGCCAGCAGCCACAGGGAAGAAGGCCTCTACGAGCAGTACTTC
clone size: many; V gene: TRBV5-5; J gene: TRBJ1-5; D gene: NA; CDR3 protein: CASSLAHNQPQHF; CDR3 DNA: TGTGCCAGCAGCTTGGCCCATAATCAGCCCCAGCATTTT
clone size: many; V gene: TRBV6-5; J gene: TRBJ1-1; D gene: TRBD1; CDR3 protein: CASRTTGDTEAFF; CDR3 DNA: TGTGCCAGCAGAACTACAGGGGACACTGAAGCTTTCTTT
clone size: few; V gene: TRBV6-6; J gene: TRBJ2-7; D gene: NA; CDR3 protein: CASSYRGMSYEQYF; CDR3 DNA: TGTGCCAGCAGTTATCGGGGTATGTCCTACGAGCAGTACTTC
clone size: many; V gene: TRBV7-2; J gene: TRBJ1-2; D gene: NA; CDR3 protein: CASSTYPDRRDGYTF; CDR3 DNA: TGTGCCAGCAGCACCTATCCCGACAGAAGGGATGGCTACACCTTC
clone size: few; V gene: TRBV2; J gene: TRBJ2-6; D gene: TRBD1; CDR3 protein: CASSWGQSGANVLTF; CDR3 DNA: TGTGCCAGCAGTTGGGGACAGTCTGGGGCCAACGTCCTGACTTTC
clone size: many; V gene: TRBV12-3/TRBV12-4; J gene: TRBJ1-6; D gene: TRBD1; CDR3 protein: CASTPGQLNSPLHF; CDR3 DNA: TGTGCCAGCACCCCGGGACAGCTAAATTCACCCCTCCACTTT
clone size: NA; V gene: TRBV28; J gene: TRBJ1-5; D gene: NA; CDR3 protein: CASSPIGTGLSNQPQHF; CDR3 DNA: TGTGCCAGCAGTCCCATCGGTACGGGTTTGAGCAATCAGCCCCAGCATTTT
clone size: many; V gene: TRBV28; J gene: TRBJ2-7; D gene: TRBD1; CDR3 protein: CASSPLSGGPYEQYF; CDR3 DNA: TGTGCCAGCAGCCCCCTCTCAGGGGGCCCGTACGAGCAGTACTTC
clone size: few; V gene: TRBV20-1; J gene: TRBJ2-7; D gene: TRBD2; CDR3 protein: CSARGRGGVREQYF; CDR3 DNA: TGCAGTGCTAGGGGTCGCGGGGGAGTTCGCGAGCAGTACTTC
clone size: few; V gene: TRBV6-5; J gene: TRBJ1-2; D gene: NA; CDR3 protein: CASTTSQGGYGYTF; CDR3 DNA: TGTGCCAGCACTACCTCCCAGGGTGGCTATGGCTACACCTTC
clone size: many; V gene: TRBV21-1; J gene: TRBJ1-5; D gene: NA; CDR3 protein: CASSKGQGGNQPQHF; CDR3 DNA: TGTGCCAGCAGCAAAGGTCAGGGAGGCAATCAGCCCCAGCATTTT
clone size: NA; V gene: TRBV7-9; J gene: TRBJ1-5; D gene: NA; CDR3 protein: CASSLDRGGSQPQHF; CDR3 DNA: TGTGCCAGCAGCTTGGACAGAGGGGGGTCTCAGCCCCAGCATTTT
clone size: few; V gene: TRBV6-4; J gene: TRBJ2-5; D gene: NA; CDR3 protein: CASSDQGGDQETQYF; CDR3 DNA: TGTGCCAGCAGTGACCAGGGGGGGGATCAAGAGACCCAGTACTTC
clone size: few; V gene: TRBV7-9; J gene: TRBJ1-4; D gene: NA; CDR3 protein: CASSPGTALREKLFF; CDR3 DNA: TGTGCCAGCAGCCCCGGCACCGCCTTAAGGGAAAAACTGTTTTTT
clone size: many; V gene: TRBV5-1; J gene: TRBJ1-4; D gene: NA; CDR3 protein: CASRIAGDSREKLFF; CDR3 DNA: TGCGCCAGCAGGATTGCGGGGGACTCCAGGGAAAAACTGTTTTTT
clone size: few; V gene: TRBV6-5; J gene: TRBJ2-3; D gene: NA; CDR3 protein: CATSRGPADTQYF; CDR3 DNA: TGTGCCACATCCAGGGGACCAGCAGATACGCAGTATTTT
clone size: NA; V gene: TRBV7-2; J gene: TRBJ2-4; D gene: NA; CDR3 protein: CASSLVEKNIQYF; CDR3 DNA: TGTGCCAGCAGCTTAGTCGAGAAAAACATTCAGTACTTC
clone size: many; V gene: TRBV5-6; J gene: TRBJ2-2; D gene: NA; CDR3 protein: CASTLGGTNTGELFF; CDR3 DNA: TGTGCCAGCACCCTTGGAGGGACGAACACCGGGGAGCTGTTTTTT
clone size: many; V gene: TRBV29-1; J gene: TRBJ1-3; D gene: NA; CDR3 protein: CSVALGNTIYF; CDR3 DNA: TGCAGCGTCGCCCTTGGAAACACCATATATTTT